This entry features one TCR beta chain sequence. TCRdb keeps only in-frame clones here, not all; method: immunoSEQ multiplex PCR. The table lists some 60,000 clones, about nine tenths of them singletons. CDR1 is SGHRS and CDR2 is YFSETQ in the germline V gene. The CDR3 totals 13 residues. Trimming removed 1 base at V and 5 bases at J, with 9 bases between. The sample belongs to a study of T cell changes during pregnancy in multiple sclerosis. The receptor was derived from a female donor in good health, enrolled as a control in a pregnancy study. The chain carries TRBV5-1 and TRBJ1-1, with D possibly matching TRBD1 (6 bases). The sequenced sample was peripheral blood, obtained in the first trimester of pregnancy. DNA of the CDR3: TGCGCCAGCAGCTTGACAGGGTGGACTGAAGCTTTCTTT. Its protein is CASSLTGWTEAFF.